The clone carrying this TCR beta chain was seen at least ten times. The antigen is not known. This sample is part of a study of identical twins. Study-wide results and limits: Analyses of zero insertions could be partly confounded by invariant MAIT and iNKT cells. Fewer insertions characterized abundant cord blood beta clonotypes, whereas memory repertoires showed none.

The CDR3 has 12 residues. The germline V and J ends were trimmed by 4 bases and 8 bases, with 11 bases remaining between them. Germline values: CDR1 SNHLY, CDR2 FYNNEI. One entry per CDR3 protein results from TCRdb running MiXCR on the 5' RACE reads. The sample has fewer than 250,000 distinct CDR3 sequences; 7% are singletons. These data also formed part of another study, on yellow fever vaccine responses in identical twins. This second study notes: Reportedly, the response of twins' T cells to the vaccine seemed partly convergent, partly personalized.

The J gene is TRBJ1-2, the V gene TRBV2, with a tentative D call TRBD1 (5 bases). The sequenced material came from memory (CD45RO+) T cells sorted from blood. The sequence derives from a young woman in good health. The CDR3 bases are TGTGCCAGCAGTGTAAGACAGCGGGGCTACACCTTC. Translated: CASSVRQRGYTF.